This T cell receptor beta chain was sequenced for a study of blood T cell repertoires in COVID-19. Overall study context: Researchers got acute and convalescent COVID-19 samples from the United States, Italy and Spain.

Clones were sequenced by immunoSEQ multiplex PCR, and TCRdb holds only the in-frame ones, with some missing. This table holds some 300,000 clones, 70% to 90% found once. CDR1 and CDR2 (germline): MNHEY, SVGAGI. V shed 0 bases and J 2 bases; nucleotides not matched to a gene: 4. The CDR3 is made up of 15 amino acids. Sequencing was carried out using peripheral blood. The TCR originated in a woman in her twenties or thirties who had recovered from COVID-19. The chain has TRBV6-5 and TRBJ2-7, with 7 bases matching TRBD1. CDR3 coding DNA: TGTGCCAGCAGTTACTCTCCCGACAGGGCCTACGAGCAGTACTTC. This translates into CASSYSPDRAYEQYF.